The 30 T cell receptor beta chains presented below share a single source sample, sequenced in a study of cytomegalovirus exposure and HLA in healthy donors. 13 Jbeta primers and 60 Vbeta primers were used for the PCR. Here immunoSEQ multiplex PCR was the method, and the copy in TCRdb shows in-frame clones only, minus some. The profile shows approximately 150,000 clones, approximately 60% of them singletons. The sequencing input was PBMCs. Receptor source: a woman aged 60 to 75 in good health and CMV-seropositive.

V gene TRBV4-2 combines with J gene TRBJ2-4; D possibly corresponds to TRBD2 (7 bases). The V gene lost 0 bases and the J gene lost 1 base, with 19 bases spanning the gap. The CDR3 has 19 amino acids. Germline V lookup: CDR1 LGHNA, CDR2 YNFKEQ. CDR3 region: CASSQDIGGLFGAKNIQYF. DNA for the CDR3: TGTGCCAGCAGCCAAGATATCGGGGGGCTCTTTGGGGCCAAAAACATTCAGTACTTC.

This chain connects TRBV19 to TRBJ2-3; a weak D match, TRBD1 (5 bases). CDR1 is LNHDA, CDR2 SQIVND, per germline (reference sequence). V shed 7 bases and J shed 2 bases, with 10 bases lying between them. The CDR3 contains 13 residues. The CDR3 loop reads CASKTGATDTQYF. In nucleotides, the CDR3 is TGTGCCAGTAAAACTGGGGCCACAGATACGCAGTATTTT.

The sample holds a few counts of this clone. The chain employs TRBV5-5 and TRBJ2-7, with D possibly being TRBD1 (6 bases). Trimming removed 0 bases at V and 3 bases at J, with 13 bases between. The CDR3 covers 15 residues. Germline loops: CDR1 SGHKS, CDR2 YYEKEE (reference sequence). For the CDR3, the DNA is TGTGCCAGCAGCTTGGCCCCCGGGACAAACTACGAGCAGTACTTC. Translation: CASSLAPGTNYEQYF.

The CDR3 DNA sequence: TGTGCCAGCAGGACTGTCCCAGTTGGGGCCAACGTCCTGACTTTC. This encodes CASRTVPVGANVLTF. The genes are TRBV5-4 and TRBJ2-6; D gene unclear. Germline lookup yields CDR1 SGHNT and CDR2 YYREEE (reference sequence). V lost 5 bases to trimming and J lost 3 bases, with 12 bases between them. This CDR3 is built from 15 residues. Using reference TRBV5-4 and TRBJ2-6 for the parts outside the CDR3, the full variable domain is ETGVTQSPTHLIKTRGQQVTLRCSSQSGHNTVSWYQQALGQGPQFIFQYYREEENGRGNFPPRFSGLQFPNYSSELNVNALELDDSALYLCASRTVPVGANVLTFGAGSRLTVL.

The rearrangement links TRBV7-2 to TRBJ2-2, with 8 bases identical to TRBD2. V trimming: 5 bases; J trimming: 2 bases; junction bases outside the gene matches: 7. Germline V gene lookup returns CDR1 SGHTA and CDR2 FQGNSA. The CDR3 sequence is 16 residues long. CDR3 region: CASSPWTSYNTGELFF. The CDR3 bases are TGTGCCAGCAGCCCCTGGACTAGCTATAACACCGGGGAGCTGTTTTTT.

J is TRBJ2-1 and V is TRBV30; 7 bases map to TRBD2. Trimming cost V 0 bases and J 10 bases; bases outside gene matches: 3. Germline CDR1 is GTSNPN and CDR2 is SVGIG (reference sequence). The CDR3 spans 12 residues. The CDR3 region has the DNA TGTGCCTGGAGTGTACTGGGAGGGGAGCAGTTCTTC. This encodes CAWSVLGGEQFF.

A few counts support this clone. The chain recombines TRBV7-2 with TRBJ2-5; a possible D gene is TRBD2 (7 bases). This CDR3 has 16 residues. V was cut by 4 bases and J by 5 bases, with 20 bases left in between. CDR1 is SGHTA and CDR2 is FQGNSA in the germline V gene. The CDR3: CASSSRRGEGGETQYF. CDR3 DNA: TGTGCCAGCAGCTCACGGCGAGGGGAGGGGGGGGAGACCCAGTACTTC.

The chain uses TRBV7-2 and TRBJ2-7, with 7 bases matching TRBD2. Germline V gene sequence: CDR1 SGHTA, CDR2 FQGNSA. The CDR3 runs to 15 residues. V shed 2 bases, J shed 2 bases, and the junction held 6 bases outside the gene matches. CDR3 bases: TGTGCCAGCAGCTTAACTAGTGGGAGGGCCTACGAGCAGTACTTC. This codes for CASSLTSGRAYEQYF.

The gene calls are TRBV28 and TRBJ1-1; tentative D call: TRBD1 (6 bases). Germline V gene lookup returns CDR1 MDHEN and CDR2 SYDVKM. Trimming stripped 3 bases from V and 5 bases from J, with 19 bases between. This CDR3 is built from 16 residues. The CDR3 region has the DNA TGTGCCAGCAGTTTGGACACAGGGCTCGGGAGGACTGAAGCTTTCTTT. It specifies CASSLDTGLGRTEAFF. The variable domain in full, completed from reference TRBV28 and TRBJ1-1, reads DVKVTQSSRYLVKRTGEKVFLECVQDMDHENMFWYRQDPGLGLRLIYFSYDVKMKEKGDIPEGYSVSREKKERFSLILESASTNQTSMYLCASSLDTGLGRTEAFFGQGTRLTVV.

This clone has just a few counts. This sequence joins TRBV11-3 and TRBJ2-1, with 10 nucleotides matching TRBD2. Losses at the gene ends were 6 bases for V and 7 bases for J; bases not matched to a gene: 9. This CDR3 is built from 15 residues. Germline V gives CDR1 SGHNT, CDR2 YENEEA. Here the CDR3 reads CASSWGTSVSNEQFF. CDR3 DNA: TGTGCCAGCAGTTGGGGGACTAGCGTTTCAAATGAGCAGTTCTTC. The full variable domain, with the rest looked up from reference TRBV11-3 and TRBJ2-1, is EAGVVQSPRYKIIEKKQPVAFWCNPISGHNTLYWYLQNLGQGPELLIRYENEEAVDDSQLPKDRFSAERLKGVDSTLKIQPAELGDSAVYLCASSWGTSVSNEQFFGPGTRLTVL.

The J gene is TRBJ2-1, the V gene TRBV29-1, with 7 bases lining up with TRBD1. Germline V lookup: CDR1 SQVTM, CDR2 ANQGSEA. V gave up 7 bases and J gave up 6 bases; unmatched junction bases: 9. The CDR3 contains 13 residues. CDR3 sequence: CSGTGHGGNEQFF. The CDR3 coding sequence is TGCAGCGGGACAGGTCACGGTGGCAATGAGCAGTTCTTC.

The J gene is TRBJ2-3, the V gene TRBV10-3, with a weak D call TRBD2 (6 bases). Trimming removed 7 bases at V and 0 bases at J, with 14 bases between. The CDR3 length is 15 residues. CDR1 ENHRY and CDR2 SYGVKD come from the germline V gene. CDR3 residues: CAITRREASTDTQYF. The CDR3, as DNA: TGTGCCATCACCCGGAGGGAGGCTAGCACAGATACGCAGTATTTT.

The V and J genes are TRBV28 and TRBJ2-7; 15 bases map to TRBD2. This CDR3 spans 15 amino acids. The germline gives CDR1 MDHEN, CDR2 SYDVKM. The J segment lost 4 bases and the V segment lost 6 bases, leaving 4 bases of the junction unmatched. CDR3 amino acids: CASSGLAGGQYEQYF. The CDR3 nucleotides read TGTGCCAGCAGCGGACTAGCGGGAGGGCAGTACGAGCAGTACTTC.

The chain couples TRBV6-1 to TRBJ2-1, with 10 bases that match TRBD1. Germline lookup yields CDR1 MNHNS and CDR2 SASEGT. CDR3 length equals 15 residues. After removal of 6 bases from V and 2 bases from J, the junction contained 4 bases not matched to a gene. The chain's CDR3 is CASSWGQGPYNEQFF. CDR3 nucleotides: TGTGCCAGCAGCTGGGGACAGGGGCCCTACAATGAGCAGTTCTTC.

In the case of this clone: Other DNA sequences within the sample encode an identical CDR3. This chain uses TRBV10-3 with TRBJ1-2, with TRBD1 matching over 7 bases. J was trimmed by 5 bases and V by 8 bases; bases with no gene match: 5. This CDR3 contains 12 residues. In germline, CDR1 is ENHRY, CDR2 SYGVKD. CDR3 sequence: CAISRQGYGYTF. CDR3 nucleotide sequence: TGTGCCATCTCTAGACAGGGATATGGCTACACCTTC.

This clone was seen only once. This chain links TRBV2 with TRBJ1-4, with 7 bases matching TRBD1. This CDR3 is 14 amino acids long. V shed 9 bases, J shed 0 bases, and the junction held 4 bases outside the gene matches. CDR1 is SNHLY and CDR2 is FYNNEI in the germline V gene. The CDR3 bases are TGTGCCAGTATAGGGACAGCAACTAATGAAAAACTGTTTTTT. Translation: CASIGTATNEKLFF.

In DNA form, the CDR3 reads TGTGCCATCAGTGAAGGGGGGAGCGGGGGAAACAATGAGCAGTTCTTC. Translated: CAISEGGSGGNNEQFF. The V gene is TRBV10-3, the J gene TRBJ2-1; 8 bases are shared with TRBD2. V was pared by 3 bases and J by 5 bases, with 9 bases of the junction left unmatched. The CDR3 spans 16 residues. Germline CDR1 reads ENHRY; CDR2 reads SYGVKD.

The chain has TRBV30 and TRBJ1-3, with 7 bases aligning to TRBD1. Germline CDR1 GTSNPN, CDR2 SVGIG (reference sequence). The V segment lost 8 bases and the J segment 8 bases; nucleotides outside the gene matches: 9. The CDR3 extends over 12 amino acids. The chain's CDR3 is CATSRQGYTIYF. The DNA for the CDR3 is TGTGCCACTTCGAGACAGGGCTACACCATATATTTT. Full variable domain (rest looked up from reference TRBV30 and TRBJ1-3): SQTIHQWPATLVQPVGSPLSLECTVEGTSNPNLYWYRQAAGRGLQLLFYSVGIGQISSEVPQNLSASRPQDRQFILSSKKLLLSDSGFYLCATSRQGYTIYFGEGSWLTVV.

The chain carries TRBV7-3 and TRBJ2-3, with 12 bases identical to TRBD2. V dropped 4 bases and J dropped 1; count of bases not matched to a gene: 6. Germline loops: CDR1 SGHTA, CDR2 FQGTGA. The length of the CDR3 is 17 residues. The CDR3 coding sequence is TGTGCCAGCAGCTCTCTAGCGGGAGGGCTGGGCACAGATACGCAGTATTTT. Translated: CASSSLAGGLGTDTQYF. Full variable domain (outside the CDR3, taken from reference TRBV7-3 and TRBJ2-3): GAGVSQTPSNKVTEKGKYVELRCDPISGHTALYWYRQSLGQGPEFLIYFQGTGAADDSGLPNDRFFAVRPEGSVSTLKIQRTERGDSAVYLCASSSLAGGLGTDTQYFGPGTRLTVL.

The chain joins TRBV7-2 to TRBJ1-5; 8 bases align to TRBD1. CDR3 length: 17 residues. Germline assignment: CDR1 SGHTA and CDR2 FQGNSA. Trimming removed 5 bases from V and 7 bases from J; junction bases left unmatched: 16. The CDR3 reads CASSPGRTGLVIQPQHF. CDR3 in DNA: TGTGCCAGCAGCCCGGGTCGGACAGGGTTAGTCATCCAGCCCCAGCATTTT.

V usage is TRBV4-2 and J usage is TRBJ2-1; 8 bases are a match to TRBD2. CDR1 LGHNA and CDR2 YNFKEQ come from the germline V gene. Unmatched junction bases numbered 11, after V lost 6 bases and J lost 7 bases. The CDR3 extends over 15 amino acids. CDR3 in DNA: TGTGCCAGCAGTCCCGGGACTAGTGCTTCGAATGAGCAGTTCTTC. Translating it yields CASSPGTSASNEQFF.

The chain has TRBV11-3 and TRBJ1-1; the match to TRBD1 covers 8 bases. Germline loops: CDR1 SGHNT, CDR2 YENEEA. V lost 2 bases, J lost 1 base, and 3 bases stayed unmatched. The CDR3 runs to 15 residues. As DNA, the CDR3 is TGTGCCAGCAGCTTACAGACAGGGGAGAACACTGAAGCTTTCTTT. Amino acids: CASSLQTGENTEAFF.

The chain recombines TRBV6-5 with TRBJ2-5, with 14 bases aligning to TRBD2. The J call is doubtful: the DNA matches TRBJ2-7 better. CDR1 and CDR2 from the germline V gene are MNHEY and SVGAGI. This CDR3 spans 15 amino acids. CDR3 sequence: CASRTSGRGFYEQYF. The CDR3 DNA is TGTGCCAGCAGGACTAGCGGGAGGGGGTTCTACGAGCAGTACTTC.

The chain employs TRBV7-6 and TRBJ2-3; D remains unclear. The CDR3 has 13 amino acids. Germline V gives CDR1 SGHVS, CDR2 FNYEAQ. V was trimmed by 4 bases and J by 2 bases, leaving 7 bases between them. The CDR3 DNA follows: TGTGCCAGCAGCTCACAGCTCACAGATACGCAGTATTTT. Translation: CASSSQLTDTQYF.

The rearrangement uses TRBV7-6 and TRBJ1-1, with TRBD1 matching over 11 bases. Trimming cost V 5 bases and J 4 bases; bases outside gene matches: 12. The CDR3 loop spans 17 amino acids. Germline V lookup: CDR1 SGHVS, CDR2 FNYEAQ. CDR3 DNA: TGTGCCAGCAGCCCAGTCCCGGGACAGGGGGTGGGCACTGAAGCTTTCTTT. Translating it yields CASSPVPGQGVGTEAFF.

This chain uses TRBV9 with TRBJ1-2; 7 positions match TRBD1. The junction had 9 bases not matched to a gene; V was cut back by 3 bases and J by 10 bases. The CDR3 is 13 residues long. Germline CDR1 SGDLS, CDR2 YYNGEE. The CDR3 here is CASSAGQLSVYTF. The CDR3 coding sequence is TGTGCCAGCAGCGCGGGACAGCTCTCGGTCTACACCTTC.

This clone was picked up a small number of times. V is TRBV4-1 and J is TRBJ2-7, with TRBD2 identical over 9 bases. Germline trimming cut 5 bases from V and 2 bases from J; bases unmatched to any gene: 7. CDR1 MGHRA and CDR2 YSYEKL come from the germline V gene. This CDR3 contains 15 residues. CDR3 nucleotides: TGCGCCAGCAGCAGCCGCGGGGGGGGTCCCTACGAGCAGTACTTC. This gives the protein CASSSRGGGPYEQYF.

The CDR3 bases are TGTGCCAGCAGCTCAACAGGGTTAGGTGAGACCCAGTACTTC. Translation: CASSSTGLGETQYF. The V and J genes are TRBV5-5 and TRBJ2-5; a possible D gene is TRBD1 (6 bases). V lost 3 bases and J lost 5, with 14 bases in between. The CDR3 sequence is 14 residues long. In germline, CDR1 is SGHKS, CDR2 YYEKEE (reference sequence).

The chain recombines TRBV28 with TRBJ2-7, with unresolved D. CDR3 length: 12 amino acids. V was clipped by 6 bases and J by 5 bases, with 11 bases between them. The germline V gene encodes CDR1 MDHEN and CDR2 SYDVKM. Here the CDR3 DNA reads TGTGCCAGCAGCTCCTATTTAAACGAGCAGTACTTC. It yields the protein CASSSYLNEQYF.

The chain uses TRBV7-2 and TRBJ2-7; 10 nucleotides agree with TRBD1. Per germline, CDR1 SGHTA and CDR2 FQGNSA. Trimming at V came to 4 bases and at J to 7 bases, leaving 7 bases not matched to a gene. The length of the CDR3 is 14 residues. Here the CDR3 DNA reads TGTGCCAGCAGCTCCCGACAGGGGGCGGGTGAGCAGTACTTC. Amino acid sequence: CASSSRQGAGEQYF.